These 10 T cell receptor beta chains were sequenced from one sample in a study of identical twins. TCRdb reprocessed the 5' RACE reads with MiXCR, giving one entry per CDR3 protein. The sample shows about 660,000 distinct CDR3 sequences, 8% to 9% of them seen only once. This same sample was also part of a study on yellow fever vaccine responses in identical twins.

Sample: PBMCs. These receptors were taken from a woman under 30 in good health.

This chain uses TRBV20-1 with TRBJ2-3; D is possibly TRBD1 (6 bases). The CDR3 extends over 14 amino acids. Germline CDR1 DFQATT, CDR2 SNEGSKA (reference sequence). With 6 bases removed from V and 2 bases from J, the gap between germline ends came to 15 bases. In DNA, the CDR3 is TGCAGTGCCCCCGACAGGAGCCACACAGATACGCAGTATTTT. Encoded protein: CSAPDRSHTDTQYF.

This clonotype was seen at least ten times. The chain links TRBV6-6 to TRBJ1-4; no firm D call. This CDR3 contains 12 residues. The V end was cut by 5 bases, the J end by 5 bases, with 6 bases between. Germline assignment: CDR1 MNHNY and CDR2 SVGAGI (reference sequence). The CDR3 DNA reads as TGTGCCAGCAGTCCTCTCAATGAAAAACTGTTTTTT. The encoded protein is CASSPLNEKLFF.

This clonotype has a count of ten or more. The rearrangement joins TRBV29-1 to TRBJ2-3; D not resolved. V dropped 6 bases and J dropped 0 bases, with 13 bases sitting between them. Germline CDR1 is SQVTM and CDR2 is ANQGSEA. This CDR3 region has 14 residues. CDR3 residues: CSVAPPVSTDTQYF. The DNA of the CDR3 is TGCAGCGTGGCCCCCCCCGTAAGCACAGATACGCAGTATTTT.

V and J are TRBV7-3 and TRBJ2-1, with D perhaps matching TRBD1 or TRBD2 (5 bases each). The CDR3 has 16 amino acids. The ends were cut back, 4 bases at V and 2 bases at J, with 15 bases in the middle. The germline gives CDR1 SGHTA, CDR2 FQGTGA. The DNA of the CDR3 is TGTGCCAGCAGCTCAGACCCCGGGGCCACCTACAATGAGCAGTTCTTC. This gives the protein CASSSDPGATYNEQFF. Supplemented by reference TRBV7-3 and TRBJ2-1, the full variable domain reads GAGVSQTPSNKVTEKGKYVELRCDPISGHTALYWYRQSLGQGPEFLIYFQGTGAADDSGLPNDRFFAVRPEGSVSTLKIQRTERGDSAVYLCASSSDPGATYNEQFFGPGTRLTVL.

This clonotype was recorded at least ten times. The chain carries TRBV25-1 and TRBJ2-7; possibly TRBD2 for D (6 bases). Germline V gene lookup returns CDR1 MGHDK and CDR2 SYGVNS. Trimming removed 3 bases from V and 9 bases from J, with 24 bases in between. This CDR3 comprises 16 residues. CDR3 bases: TGTGCCAGCAGTGACCACTCAGGGACTTTGGCTATTTCGCAGTACTTC. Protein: CASSDHSGTLAISQYF.

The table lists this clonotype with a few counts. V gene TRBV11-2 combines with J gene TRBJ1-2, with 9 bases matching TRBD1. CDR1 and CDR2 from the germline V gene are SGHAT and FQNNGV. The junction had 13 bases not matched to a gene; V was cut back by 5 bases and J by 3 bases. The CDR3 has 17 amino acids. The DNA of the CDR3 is TGTGCCAGCAGCATCACCTCGGGACAGGGTTCCTACTATGGCTACACCTTC. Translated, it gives CASSITSGQGSYYGYTF.

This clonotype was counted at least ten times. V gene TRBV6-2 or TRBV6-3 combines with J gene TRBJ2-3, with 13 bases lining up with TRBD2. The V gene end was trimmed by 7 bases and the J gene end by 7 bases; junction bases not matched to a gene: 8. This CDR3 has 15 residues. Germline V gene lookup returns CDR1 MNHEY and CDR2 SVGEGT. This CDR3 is CASTTRLAGGNTQYF. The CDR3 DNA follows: TGTGCCAGCACAACGAGACTAGCGGGAGGAAATACGCAGTATTTT.

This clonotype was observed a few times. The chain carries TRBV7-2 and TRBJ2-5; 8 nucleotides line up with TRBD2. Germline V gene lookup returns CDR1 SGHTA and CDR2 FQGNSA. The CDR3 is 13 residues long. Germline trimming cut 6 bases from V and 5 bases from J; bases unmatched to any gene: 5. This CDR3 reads CASRNSGKETQYF. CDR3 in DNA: TGTGCCAGCAGAAATAGCGGGAAGGAGACCCAGTACTTC.

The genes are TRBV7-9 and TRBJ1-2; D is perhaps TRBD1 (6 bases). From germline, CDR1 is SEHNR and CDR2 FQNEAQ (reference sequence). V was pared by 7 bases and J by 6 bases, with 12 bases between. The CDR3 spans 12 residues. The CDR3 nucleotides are TGTGCCAGCACCGAGGGGGGCGATGGCTACACCTTC. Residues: CASTEGGDGYTF.

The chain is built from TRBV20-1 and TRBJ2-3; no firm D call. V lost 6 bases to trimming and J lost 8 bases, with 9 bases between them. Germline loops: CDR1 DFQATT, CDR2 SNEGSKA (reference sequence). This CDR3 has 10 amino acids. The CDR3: CSAREVTQYF. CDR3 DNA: TGCAGTGCCCGAGAAGTTACGCAGTATTTT.